The T cell receptor beta chain under discussion was sequenced for a study of blood T cell repertoires in COVID-19. Turning to the study itself: Sites in the United States, Italy and Spain provided acute and convalescent COVID-19 samples. PBMCs, B-cell-depleted T cells, or T cells were the source of the cDNA or gDNA that made up the material.

This clone was seen a few times. Authors' data handling: Reference gene primer amplification yielded estimated nucleated cell counts. Data came from immunoSEQ multiplex PCR; TCRdb stores just in-frame clones and leaves some out. V, J and clone size were drawn from that table, and D and trimming were deduced from the DNA. The data hold fewer than 130,000 clones, with around 76% observed a single time. The CDR3 covers 13 residues. V was pared by 6 bases and J by 6 bases, with 3 bases of the junction left unmatched. Germline CDR1 is SNHLY and CDR2 is FYNNEI. V and J are TRBV2 and TRBJ1-5; the match to TRBD1 covers 9 bases. Material for sequencing was peripheral blood. The sequence came from a woman older than 75 with acute or convalescent COVID-19. DNA for the CDR3: TGTGCCAGCAGGGGGACAGGGTCTCAGCCCCAGCATTTT. Translation gives CASRGTGSQPQHF.